The present TCR beta chain was sequenced within a study of identical twins (dated by TCRdb to the mid-2010s). In the study overall: TCR alpha and beta repertoires from monozygotic twins, unrelated adults of various ages and cord blood were deep-sequenced to test whether fetal clonotypes persist. Replicate twin experiments were performed at different times using different library preparation protocols to rule out contamination.

Only healthy Caucasian donors were included. Three pairs of female monozygotic twins, all aged about 18 to 29 years, made up the twin cohort. CD4+ and CD8+ T cell populations were isolated with positive isolation kits from Invitrogen. Library generation was performed with 5' RACE. TCRdb names Illumina HiSeq 2000 as the instrument used. A universal primer binding site was added through template switching, and the final cDNA carried a unique molecular identifier so that TCR cDNA molecules could be counted accurately. Specific primers in the conserved constant-segment region were used to synthesize first-strand cDNA for the TCR alpha and beta chains. To control for contamination, every cDNA library carried two barcodes: a SMART-Mk sample barcode plus Illumina barcodes. TruSeq adapter sequences along with Illumina sample barcodes were introduced in two successive PCR steps. Sequencing of the TCR alpha and beta cDNA libraries was done on the Illumina HiSeq platform using custom primers. Regarding the original processing steps: Raw reads were processed with MiGEC to extract unique molecular identifiers, and MiXCR was used to determine CDR3 positions. Recombination models were inferred per individual with the repgenHMM and IGoR tools using an EM algorithm. Shared clonotypes were analyzed with the tcR package in R, and sharing was normalized by the product of cloneset sizes. Out-of-frame nonproductive sequences were analyzed to study raw recombination free of thymic and clonal selection effects. TCRdb's own reprocessing of the public reads used fastp at Q25 and MiXCR and kept productive beta chains. Rows with one shared CDR3 protein collapse into an entry with the most common genes and DNA. The V and J calls and clone size come from TCRdb's table, not from the authors' own analysis. The sample yields around 290,000 distinct CDR3 sequences; around 9.7% were counted once. 6% to 8.5% of the sample lies in the top ten.

Beyond this particular receptor, the publication reports: Compared with coincidental sharing between unrelated individuals, out-of-frame TCR alpha sequences shared between twins showed an excess of sequences with low generation probability. Out-of-frame TCR alpha sharing in monozygotic twins was systematically underestimated by recombination models, whereas sharing between unrelated individuals was in agreement with the recombination models. Zero-insertion analyses could be partly confounded by invariant T cells such as MAIT and iNKT, although diverse VJ usage argued against such confounding for most clonotypes. Abundant cord blood beta clonotypes carried fewer insertions; young adult naive repertoires showed a weaker similar trend, while memory repertoires showed none. Because the same donors could not be followed over many years, conclusions were based on cross-sectional statistical analysis. In beta out-of-frame sequences, excess twin sharing was weaker, because having fewer shared sequences lowered the signal-to-noise ratio.

The CDR3 starts with the cysteine, ends with the phenylalanine, and has 15 residues. The only DNA kept is the CDR3, 45 bases in frame from the first base. The germline V gene (reference sequence) specifies LNHNV as CDR1 and YYDKDF as CDR2. A distance of 11 bases separates the germline ends of V and J, which lose 5 bases and 1 base respectively. This clonotype was counted a few times. The target of this receptor is not known. No per-base quality is available; no much larger clone lies one base away. These records were also assigned to another study, of yellow fever vaccine responses in identical twins. The second paper states: The T cell response to vaccination in identical twins was reported by the authors to appear partly convergent and partly personalized. Focusing on identical twins, the study followed the T cell clones that responded to the vaccine, and did so with precision.

The sequence came from a woman younger than 35 in good health. The rearranged chain carries TRBV15 and TRBJ1-4; a tentative D call is TRBD1 (6 bases match). The sequencing sample was made of CD8+ T cells sorted from blood. The DNA sequence is given as TGTGCCACCAGCGCACCAGGGGTAACTAATGAAAAACTGTTTTTT. The encoded protein is CATSAPGVTNEKLFF. Reference TRBV15 and TRBJ1-4 proteins supply the regions before and after the CDR3; the full variable domain is: DAMVIQNPRYQVTQFGKPVTLSCSQTLNHNVMYWYQQKSSQAPKLLFHYYDKDFNNEADTPDNFQSRRPNTSFCFLDIRSPGLGDTAMYLCATSAPGVTNEKLFFGSGTQLSVL.